This T cell receptor (beta chain) stems from a study of blood T cell repertoires in COVID-19. Authors' processing steps: Reference gene primer amplification yielded estimated nucleated cell counts. Generated by immunoSEQ multiplex PCR, the TCRdb table keeps only in-frame clones and is missing some. V, J and clone size derive from that table, while D and trimming were established from the DNA sequence. This table holds about 150,000 clones, under 90% found once. The CDR3 sequence is 16 residues long. Germline CDR1 and CDR2: LGHNA and YSLEER. V gave up 0 bases and J gave up 3 bases, with 12 bases separating them.

The material sequenced was peripheral blood. This TCR was recovered from a man in his 60s with acute or convalescent COVID-19. V gene TRBV4-3 combines with J gene TRBJ1-5; no clear D. The CDR3 DNA reads as TGCGCCAGCAGCCAAGAAATCGTACAGACCAATCAGCCCCAGCATTTT. It translates to CASSQEIVQTNQPQHF.